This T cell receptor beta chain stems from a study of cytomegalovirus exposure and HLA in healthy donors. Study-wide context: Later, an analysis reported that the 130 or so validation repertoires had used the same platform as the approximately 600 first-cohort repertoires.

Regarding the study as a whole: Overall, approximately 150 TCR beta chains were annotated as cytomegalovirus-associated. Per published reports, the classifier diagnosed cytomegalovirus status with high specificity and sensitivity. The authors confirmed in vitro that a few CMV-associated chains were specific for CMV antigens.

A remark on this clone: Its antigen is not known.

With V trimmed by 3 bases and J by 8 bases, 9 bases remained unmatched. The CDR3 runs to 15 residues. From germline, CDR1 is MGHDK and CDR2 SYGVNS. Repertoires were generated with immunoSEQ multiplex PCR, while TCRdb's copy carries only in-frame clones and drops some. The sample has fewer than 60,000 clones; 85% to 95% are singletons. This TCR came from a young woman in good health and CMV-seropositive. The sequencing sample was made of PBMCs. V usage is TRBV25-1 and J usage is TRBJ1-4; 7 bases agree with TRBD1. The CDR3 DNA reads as TGTGCCAGCAGTGATCCCCAGGGGGTTCGGGAAAAACTGTTTTTT. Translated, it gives CASSDPQGVREKLFF. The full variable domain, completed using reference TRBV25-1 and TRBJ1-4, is EADIYQTPRYLVIGTGKKITLECSQTMGHDKMYWYQQDPGMELHLIHYSYGVNSTEKGDLSSESTVSRIRTEHFPLTLESARPSHTSQYLCASSDPQGVREKLFFGSGTQLSVL.